This TCR beta chain appears in the sequencing data of a study of graft-versus-host responses after intestinal transplantation. Notes on this clone: Its antigen is as yet unknown.

V lost 7 bases to trimming and J lost 3 bases; unmatched junction nucleotides: 15. The CDR3 totals 18 residues. The V gene's germline CDR1 is MNHEY and CDR2 SMNVEV (reference sequence). Assay: immunoSEQ multiplex PCR; the TCRdb copy retains only in-frame clones and omits some. This table holds about 130,000 clones, around nine tenths found once. Study-wide points: Recipient marrow contained GvH clones, some of which appeared first in ileum or blood. Early post-transplant falls in HvG clones accompanied the peak levels of circulating GvH clones.

The chain employs TRBV27 and TRBJ2-2, with 9 nucleotides matching TRBD2. The source was unstimulated CD4+ T cells sorted from spleen or lymph node cells, collected before intestinal transplant. This sequence was found in a human donor who received an intestinal transplant. The CDR3 DNA reads TGTGCCAGCAAGAAGGTGACTAGCGGAGAGGGGGACACCGGGGAGCTGTTTTTT. It specifies CASKKVTSGEGDTGELFF.